These 16 T cell receptor beta chains originate from one sample sequenced in a study of CD8+ T cells in alopecia areata. cDNA prepared by RNA extraction and subsequent reverse transcription served as the template for sequencing. Libraries were prepared by immunoSEQ multiplex PCR; TCRdb keeps only in-frame clonotypes and omits some of them. The table shows 140,000 or so clones, with 62% occurring only once. Sequenced input: CD8+ T cells sorted from blood. The receptor source for this set is a human donor in good health.

The rearrangement joins TRBV29-1 to TRBJ1-2; D gene ambiguous. V was clipped by 7 bases and J by 3 bases, with 15 bases between them. This CDR3 is 13 amino acids long. Germline assignment: CDR1 SQVTM and CDR2 ANQGSEA. The CDR3 DNA follows: TGCAGCGCCGCGGACTTGGAGGACTATGGCTACACCTTC. It codes for CSAADLEDYGYTF. Complete variable domain (other parts from reference TRBV29-1 and TRBJ1-2): SAVISQKPSRDICQRGTSLTIQCQVDSQVTMMFWYRQQPGQSLTLIATANQGSEATYESGFVIDKFPISRPNLTFSTLTVSNMSPEDSSIYLCSAADLEDYGYTFGSGTRLTVV.

The rearrangement links TRBV19 to TRBJ2-2; D could derive from TRBD1 or TRBD2 (5 bases each). The CDR3 length is 17 residues. V shed 6 bases and J shed 1 base, with 18 bases lying between them. Germline CDR1 LNHDA, CDR2 SQIVND (reference sequence). The CDR3 DNA sequence: TGTGCCAGTAGCAAACTAGACAGAGCCGGGAACACCGGGGAGCTGTTTTTT. Translated, it gives CASSKLDRAGNTGELFF.

This clone was counted between two and nine times. The gene calls are TRBV4-1 and TRBJ2-7; D ambiguous. In germline, CDR1 is MGHRA, CDR2 YSYEKL. The CDR3 covers 15 residues. Trimming left V 0 bases short and J 5 bases short, with 14 bases between. The CDR3: CASSQDVGRSNEQYF. The CDR3 region has the DNA TGCGCCAGCAGCCAAGATGTAGGCAGGTCTAACGAGCAGTACTTC.

The gene calls are TRBV14 and TRBJ1-2; maybe TRBD1 (6 bases). Trimming took off 6 bases at V and 2 bases at J, with 10 bases between the two ends. Per the germline V gene, CDR1 is SGHDN and CDR2 is FVKESK. This CDR3 is 13 amino acids long. CDR3 sequence reads: CASRLTGNYGYTF. The CDR3 bases are TGTGCCAGCAGACTAACAGGGAACTATGGCTACACCTTC.

The rearrangement joins TRBV13 to TRBJ1-1; D perhaps matches TRBD1 (5 bases). Germline CDR1 is PRHDT and CDR2 is FYEKMQ (reference sequence). Trimming stripped 1 base from V and 5 bases from J, with 8 bases between. The CDR3 is 13 amino acids. CDR3: CASSLVGGTEAFF. DNA for the CDR3: TGTGCCAGCAGCTTAGTCGGGGGGACTGAAGCTTTCTTT.

In its sample, this clone was seen once. The CDR3 here is CASSYSMAPGETQYF. The DNA of the CDR3 is TGTGCCAGCAGTTACAGTATGGCCCCCGGTGAGACCCAGTACTTC. The chain is built from TRBV6-5 and TRBJ2-5; D is ambiguous. The germline gives CDR1 MNHEY, CDR2 SVGAGI. This CDR3 spans 15 amino acids. With 2 bases removed from V and 5 bases from J, the gap between germline ends came to 15 bases.

The V gene is TRBV25-1, the J gene TRBJ1-1; D ambiguous. This CDR3 spans 13 amino acids. Germline V gene sequence: CDR1 MGHDK, CDR2 SYGVNS. V was trimmed by 1 base and J by 5 bases, leaving 8 bases between them. CDR3 coding DNA: TGTGCCAGCAGTGAATTCGGTGGGACTGAAGCTTTCTTT. This translates into CASSEFGGTEAFF.

The CDR3 reads CASSLTGQELNYGYTF. CDR3 DNA: TGTGCCAGCAGCTTGACAGGACAGGAACTTAACTATGGCTACACCTTC. The chain combines TRBV5-6 with TRBJ1-2, with 7 bases that match TRBD1. CDR1 and CDR2 from the germline V gene are SGHDT and YYEEEE. The CDR3 spans 16 residues. V shed 1 base and J 1 base; nucleotides not matched to a gene: 7.

This rearrangement joins TRBV7-9 to TRBJ1-2; D gene uncertain. This CDR3 region has 14 residues. V gave up 1 base and J gave up 6 bases, with 12 bases separating them. Germline V gives CDR1 SEHNR, CDR2 FQNEAQ (reference sequence). Here the CDR3 DNA reads TGTGCCAGCAGCTTAGGTGGAGCCAGGCATGGCTACACCTTC. Translating gives CASSLGGARHGYTF.

The chain carries TRBV7-2 and TRBJ2-1; D gene ambiguous. Trimming stripped 5 bases from V and 4 bases from J, with 15 bases between. This CDR3 spans 15 amino acids. CDR1 SGHTA and CDR2 FQGNSA come from the germline V gene. The CDR3 region is CASSDGLGSYNEQFF. CDR3 bases: TGTGCCAGCAGCGATGGTTTGGGATCATACAATGAGCAGTTCTTC.

CDR3 DNA: TGTGCCAGCAGCGCCCCGGGACGGAACACTGAAGCTTTCTTT. As protein: CASSAPGRNTEAFF. The chain joins TRBV9 to TRBJ1-1; D possibly corresponds to TRBD1 (5 bases). With 3 bases removed from V and 1 base from J, the gap between germline ends came to 10 bases. The CDR3 spans 14 residues. CDR1 SGDLS and CDR2 YYNGEE come from the germline V gene.

This clone was counted between two and nine times. V usage is TRBV28 and J usage is TRBJ2-5; no definite D call. CDR1 and CDR2 from the germline V gene are MDHEN and SYDVKM. The CDR3 covers 13 residues. V lost 3 bases, J lost 5 bases, and 10 bases lay in between. The CDR3 here is CASSLVLWETQYF. The DNA of the CDR3 is TGTGCCAGCAGTTTGGTGTTGTGGGAGACCCAGTACTTC.

The chain combines TRBV28 with TRBJ1-1, with D maybe TRBD1 (6 bases). CDR1 and CDR2 from the germline V gene are MDHEN and SYDVKM. V shed 5 bases and J shed 5 bases, with 24 bases lying between them. There are 17 residues in the CDR3. The CDR3 sequence: CASSPAVEIGGGTEAFF. The CDR3 nucleotides are TGTGCCAGCAGTCCCGCCGTGGAGATAGGGGGAGGGACTGAAGCTTTCTTT.

In the case of this clone: The junction and the germline gene differ at one end; a read error may be behind it. V gene TRBV7-2 combines with J gene TRBJ2-1, with TRBD2 matching over 12 bases. This CDR3 region has 14 residues. Germline V lookup: CDR1 SGHTA, CDR2 FQGNSA. The CDR3 DNA follows: TGTGCCAGCAGCTTACTAGCGGGAGGGAGTCTCTGGATCTTC. Translation gives CASSLLAGGSLWIF.

The rearrangement uses TRBV30 and TRBJ1-5; no firm D call. CDR3 length: 13 residues. Trimming left V 3 bases short and J 1 base short, with 7 bases between. The germline gives CDR1 GTSNPN, CDR2 SVGIG (reference sequence). As DNA, the CDR3 is TGTGCCTGGAGAGTGGAAAGCAATCAGCCCCAGCATTTT. It yields the protein CAWRVESNQPQHF. Together with reference TRBV30 and TRBJ1-5, the CDR3 gives the full variable domain: SQTIHQWPATLVQPVGSPLSLECTVEGTSNPNLYWYRQAAGRGLQLLFYSVGIGQISSEVPQNLSASRPQDRQFILSSKKLLLSDSGFYLCAWRVESNQPQHFGDGTRLSIL.

The chain is built from TRBV7-9 and TRBJ2-2, with TRBD2 identical over 13 bases. V trimming: 5 bases; J trimming: 3 bases; junction bases outside the gene matches: 9. Germline V gene sequence: CDR1 SEHNR, CDR2 FQNEAQ (reference sequence). This CDR3 spans 18 amino acids. CDR3 in amino acids: CASSRGLAGVFDTGELFF. The CDR3 DNA follows: TGTGCCAGCAGCCGAGGACTAGCGGGAGTTTTTGACACCGGGGAGCTGTTTTTT.